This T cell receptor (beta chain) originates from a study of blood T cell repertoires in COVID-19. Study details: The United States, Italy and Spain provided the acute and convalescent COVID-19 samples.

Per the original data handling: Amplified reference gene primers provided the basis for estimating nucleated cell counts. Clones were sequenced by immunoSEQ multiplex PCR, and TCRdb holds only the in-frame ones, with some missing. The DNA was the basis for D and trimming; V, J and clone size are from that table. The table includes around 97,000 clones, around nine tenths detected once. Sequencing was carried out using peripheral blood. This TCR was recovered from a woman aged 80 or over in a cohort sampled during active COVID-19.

CDR3 amino acids: CASSFRGNQETQYF. CDR3 nucleotides: TGTGCCAGCAGTTTCCGGGGGAACCAAGAGACCCAGTACTTC. The V call is TRBV27, the J call TRBJ2-5; TRBD2 might be the D (6 bases). V was trimmed by 3 bases and J by 0 bases, leaving 8 bases between them. Germline V gene sequence: CDR1 MNHEY, CDR2 SMNVEV (reference sequence). This CDR3 spans 14 amino acids.